The rows below give T cell receptor beta chains drawn from one sample of a study of beta chain features in type 1 diabetes. Profiling relied on immunoSEQ multiplex PCR, and the TCRdb table lists in-frame clones only, not all of them. This table holds about 220,000 clones, 11% found once. The source material was central memory CD4+ T cells from blood. These TCRs come from a young man in good health. The CDR3 runs from the conserved cysteine through the conserved F or W. A D gene is named only where the DNA matches it firmly. The size entry is marked missing in some rows and otherwise reads once, few, many or a size class.

few	TRBV7-2	TRBJ2-2	-	TGTGCCAGCAGCTTGTACGTGAGGGCCGGGGAGCTGTTTTTT	CASSLYVRAGELFF
few	TRBV18	TRBJ1-1	-	TGTGCCAGCTCACCAGAGATCCCGACAAAGATGAACACTGAAGCTTTCTTT	CASSPEIPTKMNTEAFF
many	TRBV5-6	TRBJ1-1	-	TGTGCCAGCAGCTTTGGACGCTCCCATGATGAAGCTTTCTTT	CASSFGRSHDEAFF
few	TRBV7-8	TRBJ2-7	-	TGTGCCAGCAGCTTCGACCCAGTATTAAACGAGCAGTACTTC	CASSFDPVLNEQYF
-	TRBV4-3	TRBJ2-1	TRBD2	TGCGCCAGCAGCCAAGATGCCCTAGCGGGAGGGCCGGGCAATGAGCAGTTCTTC	CASSQDALAGGPGNEQFF
many	TRBV28	TRBJ2-2	TRBD2	TGTGCCAGCGAAGCAGCGGGATACACCGGGGAGCTGTTTTTT	CASEAAGYTGELFF
-	TRBV30	TRBJ2-1	-	TGTGCCTGGAGTCTTCTATTCTACAATGAGCAGTTCTTC	CAWSLLFYNEQFF
few	TRBV30	TRBJ2-3	TRBD2	TGTGCCTGGAGTGAAGGGAGGGTCGGAGATACGCAGTATTTT	CAWSEGRVGDTQYF
few	TRBV10-3	TRBJ2-5	-	TGTGCCATCGCGATGGCGGAGACCCAGTACTTC	CAIAMAETQYF
few	TRBV2	TRBJ2-7	-	TGTGCCAGCAGTCCCGTAATACGCGTCTACGAGCAGTACTTC	CASSPVIRVYEQYF
few	TRBV28	TRBJ1-2	-	TGTGCCAGCAGTTCACGCGACAGGCTCTTC	CASSSRDRLF
-	TRBV7-9	TRBJ2-6	-	TGTGCCAGCAGCCTCCCCGACGGTTACTCTGGGGCCAACGTCCTGACTTTC	CASSLPDGYSGANVLTF
few	TRBV6-5	TRBJ2-5	-	TGTGCCAGCAGTTACTCGTGGGGGGAGACCCAGTACTTC	CASSYSWGETQYF
many	TRBV20-1	TRBJ2-4	-	TGCAGTGCTAGCCGGGCGGAACAGTACTTC	CSASRAEQYF
few	TRBV7-2	TRBJ2-5	-	TGTGCCAGCAGCTTAGTTAGGGGAGAGACCCAGTACTTC	CASSLVRGETQYF
many	TRBV7-9	TRBJ2-1	TRBD1	TGTGCCAGCTCCCCTTCGGCAGGGGGCCGAGGTGAGCAGTTCTTC	CASSPSAGGRGEQFF
-	TRBV10-3	TRBJ2-5	-	TGTGCCATCAGTGAGTCTTCTAGAGGGCAAGAGACCCAGTACTTC	CAISESSRGQETQYF
-	TRBV2	TRBJ1-1	-	TGTGCCAGCAGTGAAGCTGAGGGGCGGTACACTGAAGCTTTCTTT	CASSEAEGRYTEAFF
-	TRBV29-1	TRBJ2-1	-	TGCAGCGTTGTATCCGGGAGCACCTCCTACAATGAGCAGTTCTTC	CSVVSGSTSYNEQFF
many	TRBV15	TRBJ1-4	-	TGTGCCACCAGCAGAGATGGCCAGGGAGAAAAACTGTTTTTT	CATSRDGQGEKLFF
-	TRBV11-2	TRBJ2-1	-	TGTGCCAGCAGCTCCTCCCGACAGTTCTATGAGCAGTTCTTC	CASSSSRQFYEQFF
-	TRBV4-2	TRBJ1-2	TRBD1	TGTGCCAGCAGCCCCGGACAGGGGGCTGGCAAAAATGGCTACACCTTC	CASSPGQGAGKNGYTF
few	TRBV5-1	TRBJ2-5	-	TGCGCCAGCAGCTTGGCGGGGACCGGCCAAGAGACCCAGTACTTC	CASSLAGTGQETQYF
-	TRBV30	TRBJ2-7	-	TGTGCCTGGAGTCCGCTAGCGAACTACGAGCAGTACTTC	CAWSPLANYEQYF
few	TRBV18	TRBJ2-1	TRBD2	TGTGCCAGCTCACCCCTAGCGGGAGGGCCCCACAATGAGCAGTTCTTC	CASSPLAGGPHNEQFF
-	TRBV7-9	TRBJ2-3	TRBD2	TGTGCCAGCAGCCGGACTGGACTAGCGGGGACAGATACGCAGTATTTT	CASSRTGLAGTDTQYF
few	TRBV5-1	TRBJ2-2	-	TGCGCCAGCAGCCCTGAGGGCGGGGAGCTGTTTTTT	CASSPEGGELFF
-	TRBV28	TRBJ2-7	TRBD1	TGTGCCAGCAGGAGGGACAGCAACTACGAGCAGTACTTC	CASRRDSNYEQYF
-	TRBV25-1	TRBJ2-5	TRBD2	TGTGCCAGCAGTGTAGCGGGAGGGAGAGAGACCCAGTACTTC	CASSVAGGRETQYF
few	TRBV28	TRBJ2-2	-	TGTGCCAGCAGTTTCATCAACCCGGGCCCGCTGTTTTTT	CASSFINPGPLFF
few	TRBV7-2	TRBJ2-2	-	TGTGCCAGCAGCTTAGTTCGGGGCACCGGGGAGCTGTTTTTT	CASSLVRGTGELFF
few	TRBV2	TRBJ2-5	-	TGTGCCAGCAGTGTGGTGGGGACCCAGTACTTC	CASSVVGTQYF
-	TRBV7-2	TRBJ1-1	-	TGTGCCAGCAGCTTAGGAGGCAGGCCTGAAGCTTTCTTT	CASSLGGRPEAFF
few	TRBV19	TRBJ2-7	TRBD2	TGTGCCAGTAGTAAGGGACTAGCGTCGAGCTCCTACGAGCAGTACTTC	CASSKGLASSSYEQYF
-	TRBV11-3	TRBJ2-1	TRBD2	TGTGCCAGCAGCCTGGGACTAGCGGGAGTAAATGAGCAGTTCTTC	CASSLGLAGVNEQFF
-	TRBV7-2	TRBJ2-1	-	TGTGCCAGCGGCCTTATCGTCAATGAGCAGTTCTTC	CASGLIVNEQFF
-	TRBV19	TRBJ2-1	-	TGTGCCAGTAGTAAGAAGCACTCCTACAATGAGCAGTTCTTC	CASSKKHSYNEQFF
-	TRBV10-3	TRBJ2-7	-	TGTGCCATCAGTTTCGCCGCATCGAACTACGAGCAGTACTTC	CAISFAASNYEQYF
few	TRBV4-1	TRBJ1-4	TRBD1	TGCGCCAGCAGCCAAGGGGTTCAAGGGGGCTACGAAAAACTGTTTTTT	CASSQGVQGGYEKLFF
-	TRBV2	TRBJ1-4	TRBD1	TGTGCCAGCAGCCCGGACAGGGAGGAAAAACTGTTTTTT	CASSPDREEKLFF
few	TRBV28	TRBJ2-1	TRBD2	TGTGCCAGCAGTTTAGCGGGAGGGCCCTACAATGAGCAGTTCTTC	CASSLAGGPYNEQFF
-	TRBV9	TRBJ2-1	TRBD2	TGTGCCAGCAGCGTGACTAGCGGGAGTTACAGTGAGCAGTTCTTC	CASSVTSGSYSEQFF
-	TRBV30	TRBJ2-5	-	TGTGCCTGGATCCCCGGGTCCGGGAGTGAGACCCAGTACTTC	CAWIPGSGSETQYF
-	TRBV18	TRBJ2-1	-	TGTGCCAGCTCACCACCGGGTGGTGGGACTTCCTACAATGAGCAGTTCTTC	CASSPPGGGTSYNEQFF
many	TRBV11-3	TRBJ1-5	TRBD1	TGTGCCAGCAGCTTAGCACCGGGACAGGGTGGCAATCAGCCCCAGCATTTT	CASSLAPGQGGNQPQHF
many	TRBV5-1	TRBJ2-2	TRBD1	TGCGCCAGCAGCGGACAGGGCAACACCGGGGAGCTGTTTTTT	CASSGQGNTGELFF
once	TRBV27	TRBJ1-5	TRBD1	TGTGCCAGCCGGGGGCAAGGGACAGGGGACGGTCAGCCCCAGCATTTT	CASRGQGTGDGQPQHF
-	TRBV6-5	TRBJ2-1	-	TGTGCCAGCAGTAGGCCTGGGTTCTCCTACAATGAGCAGTTCTTC	CASSRPGFSYNEQFF
many	TRBV29-1	TRBJ1-4	TRBD1	TGCAGCGTTGTAGAGGACAGGGATGAAAAACTGTTTTTT	CSVVEDRDEKLFF
-	TRBV7-9	TRBJ1-1	TRBD1	TGTGCCAGCAGCTTACAGGGGGGGAACACTGAAGCTTTCTTT	CASSLQGGNTEAFF
-	TRBV9	TRBJ2-5	-	TGTGCCAGCAGCGTAGTGCAGGGGACGGGAGAGACCCAGTACTTC	CASSVVQGTGETQYF
-	TRBV7-2	TRBJ2-7	-	TGTGCCAGCAGCTTAAAGGTTTACGAGCAGTACTTC	CASSLKVYEQYF
-	TRBV19	TRBJ2-1	TRBD1	TGTGCCAGTAGTCCGTTATGGGGACAGGGTAGAGTCAATGAGCAGTTCTTC	CASSPLWGQGRVNEQFF
few	TRBV5-4	TRBJ1-4	-	TGTGCCAGCAGCTTGCAGGCAGCTTCTGAAAAACTGTTTTTT	CASSLQAASEKLFF